Below, 32 T cell receptor beta chains from the same sample are listed, as sequenced in a study of tumor-infiltrating lymphocytes in primary liver carcinoma. With a constant-region primer, TCR beta cDNA was made from approximately 510 ng of total RNA. TCR beta libraries came from three nested multiplex PCR rounds using slightly modified ARM-PCR. Investigators reported that the first two PCR rounds, at roughly 10 cycles each, used TRBV1-TRBV30 forward primers with a C-beta reverse primer. TCRdb used MiXCR to reprocess the multiplex PCR reads, holding one entry per CDR3 protein. This sample has about 320,000 distinct CDR3 sequences; 65% occur once, and the top ten carry roughly 9%. Both blood RNA, taken from unsorted whole blood, and germline DNA were extracted. The specimen sequenced was peripheral blood. These receptors came from a man aged 40-49 years with primary liver carcinoma and hepatitis B virus infection.

Note on this clonotype: A much larger clone lies a single base off, so this may be a read error. The gene calls are TRBV12-3 or TRBV12-4 and TRBJ2-7; 10 bases align to TRBD2. J was trimmed by 3 bases and V by 7 bases; bases with no gene match: 3. This CDR3 contains 13 residues. CDR3 nucleotides: TGTGCCAGCACACTAGCGGGACACTACGAGCAGTACTTC. Its translation: CASTLAGHYEQYF.

Details on this clonotype: A much larger clone differs by one base, so this may be a read error. The chain joins TRBV29-1 to TRBJ2-7, with 13 bases lining up with TRBD2. The CDR3 is made up of 16 amino acids. Per germline, CDR1 SQVTM and CDR2 ANQGSEA. The CDR3 sequence: CSVPGTSGNPKDERYF. For the CDR3, the DNA is TGCAGCGTTCCCGGGACTAGCGGGAACCCTAAGGACGAGCGGTACTTC.

This rearrangement joins TRBV6-2 or TRBV6-3 to TRBJ1-2; D is unresolved. The CDR3 loop spans 18 amino acids. Per the germline V gene, CDR1 is MNHEY and CDR2 is SVGEGT. V gave up 4 bases and J gave up 6 bases, with 27 bases separating them. CDR3 loop: CASSSAPGSVRLSDGYTF. DNA for the CDR3: TGTGCCAGCAGTTCAGCCCCCGGGAGCGTTCGCCTGAGTGATGGCTACACCTTC.

The V call is TRBV12-3 or TRBV12-4, the J call TRBJ2-1, with D perhaps matching TRBD1 (6 bases). V gave up 6 bases and J gave up 14 bases, with 17 bases separating them. This CDR3 region has 12 residues. This CDR3 reads CASSPVIGGKFF. The DNA for the CDR3 is TGTGCCAGCAGCCCAGTGATAGGGGGAAAGTTCTTC.

V and J are TRBV10-3 and TRBJ2-7; D is perhaps TRBD1 or TRBD2 (5 bases each). Trimming removed 4 bases at V and 7 bases at J, with 17 bases between. CDR3 length: 14 residues. Looked up from germline, CDR1 is ENHRY and CDR2 is SYGVKD. The CDR3, as DNA: TGTGCCATCAGTGGGTCGGCAGTAGAGGGGGAGCAGTACTTC. Its protein is CAISGSAVEGEQYF.

The chain has TRBV6-2 or TRBV6-3 and TRBJ1-5, with TRBD1 matching 7 bases. Germline V gene lookup returns CDR1 MNHEY and CDR2 SVGEGT. The CDR3 covers 16 residues. The trim removed 5 bases at V and 4 bases at J, leaving 11 bases unmatched. This chain's CDR3 is CASSTDRGRGNQPQHF. As DNA, the CDR3 is TGTGCCAGCAGTACGGATAGGGGGCGAGGTAATCAGCCCCAGCATTTT.

Concerning this clonotype: Just one base apart from a much larger clone, this may be a read error. This chain connects TRBV29-1 to TRBJ2-3; no definite D call. Per germline, CDR1 SQVTM and CDR2 ANQGSEA. The CDR3 totals 12 residues. CDR3 DNA sequence: TGCAGCGTTGAGGGTCCCACAGATAAGCAGTATTTT. Its protein is CSVEGPTDKQYF.

This clonotype was recorded at least ten times. V gene TRBV6-2 or TRBV6-3 combines with J gene TRBJ2-7, with D hard to call. Trimming pared 0 bases from V and 3 bases from J, leaving 15 bases between. CDR1 and CDR2 (germline): MNHEY, SVGEGT. CDR3 length: 16 amino acids. CDR3 in DNA: TGTGCCAGCAGTTACTCGAAGGCTCAGGCAATCTACGAGCAGTACTTC. This encodes CASSYSKAQAIYEQYF.

As concerns this clonotype: The CDR3 does not end in the conserved phenylalanine or tryptophan, so this is likely a read error. The chain employs TRBV6-6 and TRBJ2-7, with 9 bases fitting TRBD2. V gave up 2 bases and J gave up 6 bases; unmatched junction bases: 17. The CDR3 length is 18 residues. Germline loops: CDR1 MNHNY, CDR2 SVGAGI (reference sequence). CDR3 coding DNA: TGTGCCAGCAGTTACCATCAAGGGGGAGCGGGAGGTAGAAGCGAGCAGTACCTC. Its translation is CASSYHQGGAGGRSEQYL.

This clonotype came up a few times. This chain connects TRBV6-4 to TRBJ2-1, with 12 nucleotides matching TRBD1. CDR1 is MRHNA, CDR2 SNTAGT, per germline. The CDR3 consists of 15 residues. V was clipped by 0 bases and J by 10 bases; unmatched bases: 4. The CDR3 coding sequence is TGTGCCAGCAGTGACTCGGGGACAGGGGGCAGGGAGCAGTTCTTC. Its protein is CASSDSGTGGREQFF.

This chain uses TRBV11-2 with TRBJ2-3; D is ambiguous. Germline CDR1 and CDR2: SGHAT and FQNNGV. V was clipped by 2 bases and J by 8 bases, with 14 bases between them. This CDR3 spans 14 amino acids. The DNA of the CDR3 is TGTGCCAGCAGCTTAAACTCTAGATCCAGTACGCAGTATTTT. The encoded protein is CASSLNSRSSTQYF.

This clonotype was recorded many times. The chain is built from TRBV29-1 and TRBJ2-2; D may be TRBD2 (6 bases). V was clipped by 5 bases and J by 4 bases, with 14 bases between them. Germline CDR1 and CDR2: SQVTM and ANQGSEA. This CDR3 comprises 14 residues. CDR3 coding DNA: TGCAGCGTTCGACTAGATGGTCTCACCGGGGAGCTGTTTTTT. Translated, it gives CSVRLDGLTGELFF.

Concerning this clonotype itself: In this CDR3 the conserved last residue, phenylalanine or tryptophan, is missing, so a read error is likely. This chain connects TRBV11-3 to TRBJ2-2, with 12 bases aligning to TRBD2. Trimming cost V 10 bases and J 6 bases; bases outside gene matches: 9. The germline CDR1 and CDR2 sequences are SGHNT and YENEEA. CDR3 size: 15 residues. CDR3 sequence reads: CAISPTSGSAGELFL. The CDR3 DNA reads as TGTGCCATCAGTCCGACTAGCGGGAGCGCCGGGGAGCTGTTTCTT.

This sequence joins TRBV30 and TRBJ2-3; D call uncertain. CDR3 size: 14 residues. Trimming stripped 0 bases from V and 0 bases from J, with 7 bases between. Germline V gene sequence: CDR1 GTSNPN, CDR2 SVGIG (reference sequence). The CDR3 nucleotides read TGTGCCTGGAGTGTGGGTGGGAGCACAGATACGCAGTATTTT. Protein: CAWSVGGSTDTQYF. The entire variable domain, with the rest obtained from reference TRBV30 and TRBJ2-3, is as follows: SQTIHQWPATLVQPVGSPLSLECTVEGTSNPNLYWYRQAAGRGLQLLFYSVGIGQISSEVPQNLSASRPQDRQFILSSKKLLLSDSGFYLCAWSVGGSTDTQYFGPGTRLTVL.

In regard to this clonotype: A junction boundary mismatches the germline segment, possibly from a read error. This rearrangement joins TRBV6-6 to TRBJ2-3; 9 bases match TRBD1. CDR3 size: 14 residues. Germline CDR1 and CDR2: MNHNY and SVGAGI (reference sequence). The CDR3 here is CAGSSGTGTDTRYF. In DNA form, the CDR3 reads TGTGCCGGCAGCTCCGGGACAGGGACCGATACGCGGTATTTT.

CDR3: CASSAGVYSEAFF. DNA for the CDR3: TGTGCCAGCAGCGCAGGGGTGTACAGTGAAGCTTTCTTT. This rearrangement joins TRBV11-2 to TRBJ1-1; weak D call: TRBD1 (6 bases). The ends were cut back, 5 bases at V and 7 bases at J, with 14 bases in the middle. Germline V gene data show CDR1 as SGHAT and CDR2 as FQNNGV. The CDR3 contains 13 residues.

As to this clonotype: A read error may produce the germline difference seen at one junction end. The genes are TRBV11-2 and TRBJ1-1, with D unclear. The CDR3 sequence is 13 residues long. The V gene's germline CDR1 is SGHAT and CDR2 FQNNGV. The DNA for the CDR3 is TGTGCCAGCAGCTTAGCAAGGAATGCTGAAGCTTTATTT. This translates into CASSLARNAEALF. The full variable domain, its missing parts supplied by reference TRBV11-2 and TRBJ1-1, is EAGVAQSPRYKIIEKRQSVAFWCNPISGHATLYWYQQILGQGPKLLIQFQNNGVVDDSQLPKDRFSAERLKGVDSTLKIQPAKLEDSAVYLCASSLARNAEALFGQGTRLTVV.

The chain uses TRBV28 and TRBJ2-1, with a weak D call TRBD2 (6 bases). Germline assignment: CDR1 MDHEN and CDR2 SYDVKM. The CDR3 has 16 amino acids. The V end was cut by 5 bases, the J end by 4 bases, with 18 bases between. The CDR3, as DNA: TGTGCCAGCAGTCCCCACCTAGCGAGAGGATACAATGAGCAGTTCTTC. The encoded protein is CASSPHLARGYNEQFF.

This clonotype was detected only a few times. This chain joins TRBV5-6 and TRBJ2-4; D perhaps matches TRBD1 (6 bases). Germline V CDR1 and CDR2: SGHDT, YYEEEE. Trimming cost V 1 base and J 0 bases, with 17 bases left between them. The CDR3 totals 18 residues. The CDR3 DNA sequence: TGTGCCAGCAGCTTGAGGGGACACGCATTCCAAGCCAAAAACATTCAGTACTTC. Translated, it gives CASSLRGHAFQAKNIQYF.

The gene calls are TRBV5-4 and TRBJ2-7; TRBD2 is a possible D gene (6 bases). The CDR3 runs to 14 residues. CDR1 SGHNT and CDR2 YYREEE come from the germline V gene (reference sequence). Deletions cut 4 bases from V and 4 bases from J, with 15 bases between. CDR3 coding DNA: TGTGCCAGCAGCATGCAGGGTGGAGGGTACGAGCAGTACTTC. Amino acids: CASSMQGGGYEQYF.

This clonotype was detected ten times or more. The V call is TRBV6-5, the J call TRBJ2-7, with 9 bases aligning to TRBD2. CDR3 length equals 16 residues. V lost 9 bases to trimming and J lost 1 base; unmatched junction nucleotides: 13. CDR1 is MNHEY, CDR2 SVGAGI, per germline. CDR3 coding DNA: TGTGCCAGTAAAACTCTCCGGCGGGAGGGATCCTACGAGCAGTACTTC. Its translation: CASKTLRREGSYEQYF.

Worth noting for this clonotype: This may stem from a read error, because a much larger clone lies one nucleotide away. V usage is TRBV4-1 and J usage is TRBJ1-4; tentatively, D is TRBD1 (5 bases). The CDR3 consists of 14 residues. The germline V gene has CDR1 MGHRA and CDR2 YSYEKL. With 6 bases removed from V and 6 bases from J, the gap between germline ends came to 14 bases. Here the CDR3 reads CASRHTGTDEKLFF. The CDR3 bases are TGCGCCAGCAGACATACGGGGACGGATGAAAAACTGTTTTTT.

This chain connects TRBV28 to TRBJ1-2, with 7 bases matching TRBD1. The junction had 3 bases not matched to a gene; V was cut back by 7 bases and J by 4 bases. Germline assignment: CDR1 MDHEN and CDR2 SYDVKM. The CDR3 totals 12 residues. CDR3 in amino acids: CASMEGAYGYTF. The CDR3 nucleotides are TGTGCCAGCATGGAGGGGGCCTATGGCTACACCTTC.

With regard to this clonotype: Given a much more abundant clone one base away, this may be a read error. The V gene is TRBV4-1, the J gene TRBJ2-1; 11 positions match TRBD2. Germline loops: CDR1 MGHRA, CDR2 YSYEKL. The length of the CDR3 is 17 residues. The CDR3 DNA reads as TGCGCCGGCAGCCCCAGAGGGGTAGCGGGAGGGCGTAGTGAGCAGTTATTC. Its protein product is CAGSPRGVAGGRSEQLF.

This clonotype was counted at least ten times. The V and J genes are TRBV29-1 and TRBJ2-1; 7 bases fit TRBD1. V shed 0 bases, J shed 7 bases, and the junction held 9 bases outside the gene matches. There are 15 residues in the CDR3. Germline assignment: CDR1 SQVTM and CDR2 ANQGSEA. The CDR3 reads CSVEDRGQTLNEQFF. CDR3 coding DNA: TGCAGCGTTGAAGATCGGGGACAGACTCTGAATGAGCAGTTCTTC.

Points on this clonotype: One end of the junction does not line up with germline, which may come from a read error. In DNA, the CDR3 is TGTTCCAGCGGACGGGGGGAATATAATTCACCCCTCCACTTT. Translated, it gives CSSGRGEYNSPLHF. V usage is TRBV4-2 and J usage is TRBJ1-6; D perhaps matches TRBD1 (5 bases). CDR1 and CDR2 (germline): LGHNA, YNFKEQ. The CDR3 spans 14 residues.

The chain is built from TRBV6-1 and TRBJ2-1; TRBD1 might be the D (6 bases). Trimming removed 0 bases from V and 13 bases from J, with 13 bases in between. Germline V gene sequence: CDR1 MNHNS, CDR2 SASEGT. The CDR3 spans 13 residues. CDR3 protein: CASSEARGSGQFF. The CDR3 nucleotides are TGTGCCAGCAGTGAAGCGAGGGGGTCCGGCCAGTTCTTC.

There are many counts of this clonotype. The chain employs TRBV11-2 and TRBJ2-1; 7 nucleotides match TRBD1. Looked up from germline, CDR1 is SGHAT and CDR2 is FQNNGV. Trimming removed 1 base from V and 0 bases from J; junction bases left unmatched: 6. There are 17 residues in the CDR3. The DNA of the CDR3 is TGTGCCAGCAGCTTAGGTCGAGGGGGCATCTCCTACAATGAGCAGTTCTTC. Protein: CASSLGRGGISYNEQFF. The entire variable domain, with the rest obtained from reference TRBV11-2 and TRBJ2-1, is as follows: EAGVAQSPRYKIIEKRQSVAFWCNPISGHATLYWYQQILGQGPKLLIQFQNNGVVDDSQLPKDRFSAERLKGVDSTLKIQPAKLEDSAVYLCASSLGRGGISYNEQFFGPGTRLTVL.

Worth noting for this clonotype: A much bigger clone sits one base away, suggesting this may be a read error. This chain links TRBV5-1 with TRBJ1-1; D not certain. The germline V and J ends were trimmed by 6 bases and 4 bases, with 13 bases remaining between them. Germline CDR1 and CDR2: SGHRS and YFSETQ. The CDR3 runs to 13 residues. The CDR3 is CASTHGEGTEAFF. The CDR3 coding sequence is TGCGCCAGCACCCACGGGGAGGGCACTGAAGCTTTCTTT.

About this clonotype itself: A single base separates this from a much larger clone, so it may be a read error. The chain uses TRBV12-3 or TRBV12-4 and TRBJ2-2, with 8 nucleotides matching TRBD2. Trimming took 7 bases from V and 4 from J; bases not matched to a gene: 8. The CDR3 has 15 residues. CDR3: CASNRLARGTGELFF. The CDR3 region has the DNA TGTGCCAGCAACAGACTAGCGAGAGGCACCGGGGAGCTGTTTTTT.

The chain recombines TRBV6-1 with TRBJ2-2, with 8 bases aligning to TRBD1. Per germline, CDR1 MNHNS and CDR2 SASEGT. CDR3 size: 19 residues. After removal of 2 bases from V and 0 bases from J, the junction contained 11 bases not matched to a gene. The chain's CDR3 is CASSEKRLWDRTNTGELFF. The CDR3 DNA reads as TGTGCCAGCAGTGAAAAGAGATTGTGGGACAGGACGAACACCGGGGAGCTGTTTTTT.

The rearrangement joins TRBV6-4 to TRBJ2-3; a weak D match, TRBD2 (6 bases). Germline V gene sequence: CDR1 MRHNA, CDR2 SNTAGT. The CDR3 sequence is 16 residues long. Deletions cut 0 bases from V and 0 bases from J, with 10 bases between. This chain's CDR3 is CASSDSQSGSTDTQYF. The CDR3 bases are TGTGCCAGCAGTGACTCACAGAGCGGGAGCACAGATACGCAGTATTTT.